These 13 T cell receptor beta chains were all obtained from the same sample, sequenced in a study of control samples from healthy donors and cancer patients (TCRdb year 2020). The library was made by the immunoSEQ multiplex PCR assay. The clones in this table, taken by TCRdb from immuneACCESS, are in-frame only. Not every clone is retained; where verified, under half of the shortfall comes from an unresolved V gene, and the cause of the rest is unknown. The sample includes about 84,000 clones, with 91% observed a single time. Of the sample, about a sixth falls within the top ten clones. The sequenced sample was blood. The receptor source for this set is a man aged 30-40 years in good health.

The rearrangement uses TRBV9 and TRBJ2-7; perhaps TRBD2 as D (5 bases). The V gene's germline CDR1 is SGDLS and CDR2 YYNGEE. V lost 3 bases and J 6 bases, leaving 19 bases between the germline ends. CDR3 size: 15 residues. The CDR3 here is CASSAGNTIFGEQYF. The CDR3 region has the DNA TGTGCCAGCAGCGCGGGGAATACGATTTTCGGCGAGCAGTACTTC.

The chain joins TRBV2 to TRBJ2-4; 10 nucleotides match TRBD2. J was trimmed by 0 bases and V by 6 bases; bases with no gene match: 5. Per germline, CDR1 SNHLY and CDR2 FYNNEI. This CDR3 region has 16 residues. The CDR3 is CASSAAGGIAKNIQYF. DNA of the CDR3: TGTGCCAGCAGCGCAGCGGGGGGGATAGCCAAAAACATTCAGTACTTC.

The chain recombines TRBV7-6 with TRBJ1-5; 8 positions match TRBD1. Germline CDR1 SGHVS, CDR2 FNYEAQ. The CDR3 runs to 13 residues. Germline trimming cut 5 bases from V and 10 bases from J; bases unmatched to any gene: 7. CDR3 sequence reads: CASSKDRVQPQHF. DNA for the CDR3: TGTGCCAGCAGCAAGGACAGGGTTCAACCCCAGCATTTT.

This sequence joins TRBV2 and TRBJ2-7; D not certain. V was clipped by 6 bases and J by 1 base, with 13 bases between them. Germline loops: CDR1 SNHLY, CDR2 FYNNEI. CDR3 length equals 14 residues. CDR3 loop: CASRRQENSYEQYF. CDR3 coding DNA: TGTGCCAGCAGGAGGCAGGAAAATTCCTACGAGCAGTACTTC. The variable domain in full, with the rest retrieved from reference TRBV2 and TRBJ2-7, is EPEVTQTPSHQVTQMGQEVILRCVPISNHLYFYWYRQILGQKVEFLVSFYNNEISEKSEIFDDQFSVERPDGSNFTLKIRSTKLEDSAMYFCASRRQENSYEQYFGPGTRLTVT.

The chain recombines TRBV5-1 with TRBJ1-1, with D possibly being TRBD1 (6 bases). The germline V gene encodes CDR1 SGHRS and CDR2 YFSETQ. V lost 0 bases to trimming and J lost 2 bases, with 8 bases between them. The CDR3 spans 14 residues. The CDR3 loop is CASSLAGGNTEAFF. As DNA, the CDR3 is TGCGCCAGCAGCTTGGCCGGGGGCAACACTGAAGCTTTCTTT.

The chain combines TRBV19 with TRBJ1-2, with D possibly matching TRBD1 (5 bases). The CDR3 contains 13 residues. V lost 1 base and J 5 bases, leaving 8 bases between the germline ends. The germline gives CDR1 LNHDA, CDR2 SQIVND (reference sequence). DNA for the CDR3: TGTGCCAGTAGTATAGTCCGGACATATGGCTACACCTTC. Protein product: CASSIVRTYGYTF.

This chain joins TRBV2 and TRBJ1-1, with D possibly matching TRBD1 (6 bases). The germline CDR1 and CDR2 sequences are SNHLY and FYNNEI. The CDR3 totals 18 residues. V lost 7 bases and J lost 0, with 24 bases in between. DNA of the CDR3: TGTGCCAGCACTCCGAGGGGGAAACTTCCCCTCATGAACACTGAAGCTTTCTTT. Translating gives CASTPRGKLPLMNTEAFF.

The chain combines TRBV5-1 with TRBJ2-3, with D possibly matching TRBD2 (5 bases). V was cut by 3 bases and J by 2 bases, with 10 bases left in between. Looked up from germline, CDR1 is SGHRS and CDR2 is YFSETQ. The CDR3 is 14 residues long. CDR3 coding DNA: TGCGCCAGCAGCTACGGGGAGACCACAGATACGCAGTATTTT. Translating gives CASSYGETTDTQYF. Full variable domain (missing parts from reference TRBV5-1 and TRBJ2-3): KAGVTQTPRYLIKTRGQQVTLSCSPISGHRSVSWYQQTPGQGLQFLFEYFSETQRNKGNFPGRFSGRQFSNSRSEMNVSTLELGDSALYLCASSYGETTDTQYFGPGTRLTVL.

V gene TRBV7-3 combines with J gene TRBJ1-1, with D maybe TRBD1 (5 bases). The V and J ends lost 4 bases and 8 bases respectively, with 11 bases between them. This CDR3 comprises 12 residues. The germline V gene encodes CDR1 SGHTA and CDR2 FQGTGA. The CDR3 is CASSSRDGEAFF. The CDR3 DNA sequence: TGTGCCAGCAGCTCCCGGGACGGAGAAGCTTTCTTT.

The rearrangement joins TRBV9 to TRBJ2-2; D call uncertain. Trimming removed 0 bases from V and 7 bases from J, with 4 bases in between. The germline gives CDR1 SGDLS, CDR2 YYNGEE. The CDR3 totals 12 residues. Here the CDR3 reads CASSVEVGELFF. The CDR3, as DNA: TGTGCCAGCAGCGTAGAGGTCGGGGAGCTGTTTTTT.

Only a few counts were recorded for this clone. This chain uses TRBV6-6 with TRBJ1-1; D remains ambiguous. CDR1 is MNHNY and CDR2 is SVGAGI in the germline V gene (reference sequence). Deletions cut 4 bases from V and 1 base from J, with 7 bases between. The CDR3 runs 13 residues. The CDR3 DNA reads as TGTGCCAGCAGTTCGAGGGCGAACACTGAAGCTTTCTTT. Protein: CASSSRANTEAFF.

This clone was seen more than once but under ten times. CDR3 in amino acids: CASSVSSGNTIYF. In DNA form, the CDR3 reads TGTGCCAGCAGCGTAAGCTCTGGAAACACCATATATTTT. The chain combines TRBV5-6 with TRBJ1-3, with D unclear. The CDR3 sequence is 13 residues long. CDR1 SGHDT and CDR2 YYEEEE come from the germline V gene. The V end was cut by 4 bases, the J end by 0 bases, with 5 bases between. The full variable domain, rest sourced from reference TRBV5-6 and TRBJ1-3, is DAGVTQSPTHLIKTRGQQVTLRCSPKSGHDTVSWYQQALGQGPQFIFQYYEEEERQRGNFPDRFSGHQFPNYSSELNVNALLLGDSALYLCASSVSSGNTIYFGEGSWLTVV.

The rearrangement links TRBV5-1 to TRBJ2-7; the match to TRBD2 covers 8 bases. The J segment lost 4 bases and the V segment lost 4 bases, leaving 10 bases of the junction unmatched. Germline values: CDR1 SGHRS, CDR2 YFSETQ. The CDR3 has 15 residues. This CDR3 is CASSTSGTRSYEQYF. CDR3 DNA: TGCGCCAGCAGCACCTCCGGGACTAGGTCTTACGAGCAGTACTTC. Combining the CDR3 with reference TRBV5-1 and TRBJ2-7 gives the whole variable domain KAGVTQTPRYLIKTRGQQVTLSCSPISGHRSVSWYQQTPGQGLQFLFEYFSETQRNKGNFPGRFSGRQFSNSRSEMNVSTLELGDSALYLCASSTSGTRSYEQYFGPGTRLTVT.